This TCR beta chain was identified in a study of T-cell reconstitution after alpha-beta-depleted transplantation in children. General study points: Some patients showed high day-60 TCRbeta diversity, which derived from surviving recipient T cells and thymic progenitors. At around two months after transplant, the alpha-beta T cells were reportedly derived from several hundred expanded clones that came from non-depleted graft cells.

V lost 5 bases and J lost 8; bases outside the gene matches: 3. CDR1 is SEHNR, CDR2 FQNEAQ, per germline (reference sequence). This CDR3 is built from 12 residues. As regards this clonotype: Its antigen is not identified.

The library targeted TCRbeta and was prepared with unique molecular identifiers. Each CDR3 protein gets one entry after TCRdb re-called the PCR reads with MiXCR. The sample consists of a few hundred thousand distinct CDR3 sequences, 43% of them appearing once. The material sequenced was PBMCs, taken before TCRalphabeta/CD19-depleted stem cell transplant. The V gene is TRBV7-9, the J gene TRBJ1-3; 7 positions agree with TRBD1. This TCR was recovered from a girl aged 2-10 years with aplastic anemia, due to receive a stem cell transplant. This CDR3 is CASSPTGDTIYF. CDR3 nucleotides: TGTGCCAGCAGCCCTACAGGGGACACCATATATTTT.